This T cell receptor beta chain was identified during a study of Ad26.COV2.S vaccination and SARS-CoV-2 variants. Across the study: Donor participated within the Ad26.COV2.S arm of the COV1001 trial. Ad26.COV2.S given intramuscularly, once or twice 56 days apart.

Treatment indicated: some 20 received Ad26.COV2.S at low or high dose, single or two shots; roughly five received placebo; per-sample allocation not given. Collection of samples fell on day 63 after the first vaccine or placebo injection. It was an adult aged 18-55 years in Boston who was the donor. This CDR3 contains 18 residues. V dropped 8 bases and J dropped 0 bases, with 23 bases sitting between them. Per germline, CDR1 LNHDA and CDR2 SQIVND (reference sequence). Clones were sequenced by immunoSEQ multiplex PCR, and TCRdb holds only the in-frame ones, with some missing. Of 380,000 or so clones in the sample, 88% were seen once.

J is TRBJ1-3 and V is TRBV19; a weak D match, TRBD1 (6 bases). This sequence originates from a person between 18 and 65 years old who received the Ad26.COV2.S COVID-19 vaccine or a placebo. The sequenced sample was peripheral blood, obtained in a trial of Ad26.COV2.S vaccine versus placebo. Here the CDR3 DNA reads TGTGCCAGTGGAAACGACAGGACCAAGACGAGCTCTGGAAACACCATATATTTT. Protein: CASGNDRTKTSSGNTIYF. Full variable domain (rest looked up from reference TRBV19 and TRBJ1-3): DGGITQSPKYLFRKEGQNVTLSCEQNLNHDAMYWYRQDPGQGLRLIYYSQIVNDFQKGDIAEGYSVSREKKESFPLTVTSAQKNPTAFYLCASGNDRTKTSSGNTIYFGEGSWLTVV.